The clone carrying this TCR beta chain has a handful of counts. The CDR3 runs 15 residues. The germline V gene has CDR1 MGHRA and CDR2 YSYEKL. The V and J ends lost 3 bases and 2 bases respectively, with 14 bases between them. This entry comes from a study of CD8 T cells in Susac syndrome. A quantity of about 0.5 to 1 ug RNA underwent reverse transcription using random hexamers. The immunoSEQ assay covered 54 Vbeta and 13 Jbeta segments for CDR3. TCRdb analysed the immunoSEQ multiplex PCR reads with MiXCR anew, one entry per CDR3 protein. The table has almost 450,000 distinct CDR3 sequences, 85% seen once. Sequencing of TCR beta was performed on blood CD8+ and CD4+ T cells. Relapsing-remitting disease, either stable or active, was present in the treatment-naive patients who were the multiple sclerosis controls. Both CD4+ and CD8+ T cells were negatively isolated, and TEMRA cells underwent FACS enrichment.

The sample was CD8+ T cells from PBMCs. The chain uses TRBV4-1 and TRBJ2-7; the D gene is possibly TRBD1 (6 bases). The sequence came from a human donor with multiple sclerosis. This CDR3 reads CASSHNRVGAYEQYF. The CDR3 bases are TGCGCCAGCAGCCATAACAGGGTGGGGGCCTACGAGCAGTACTTC.